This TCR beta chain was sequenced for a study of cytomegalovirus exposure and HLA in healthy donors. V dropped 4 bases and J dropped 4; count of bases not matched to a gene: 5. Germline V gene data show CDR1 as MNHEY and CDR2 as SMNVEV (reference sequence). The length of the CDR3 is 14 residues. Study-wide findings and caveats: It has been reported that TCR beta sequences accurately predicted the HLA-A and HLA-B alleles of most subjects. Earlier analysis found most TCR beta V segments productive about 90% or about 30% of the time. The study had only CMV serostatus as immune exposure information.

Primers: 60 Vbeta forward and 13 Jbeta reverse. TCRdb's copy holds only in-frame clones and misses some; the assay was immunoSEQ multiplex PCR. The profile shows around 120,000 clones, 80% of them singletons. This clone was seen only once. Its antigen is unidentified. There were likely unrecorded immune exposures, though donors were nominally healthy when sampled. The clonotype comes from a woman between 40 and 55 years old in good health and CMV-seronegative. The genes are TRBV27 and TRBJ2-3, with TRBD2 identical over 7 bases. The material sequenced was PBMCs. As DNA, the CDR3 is TGTGCCAGCAGTTCTAGCGGCAGGGCAGATACGCAGTATTTT. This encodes CASSSSGRADTQYF.